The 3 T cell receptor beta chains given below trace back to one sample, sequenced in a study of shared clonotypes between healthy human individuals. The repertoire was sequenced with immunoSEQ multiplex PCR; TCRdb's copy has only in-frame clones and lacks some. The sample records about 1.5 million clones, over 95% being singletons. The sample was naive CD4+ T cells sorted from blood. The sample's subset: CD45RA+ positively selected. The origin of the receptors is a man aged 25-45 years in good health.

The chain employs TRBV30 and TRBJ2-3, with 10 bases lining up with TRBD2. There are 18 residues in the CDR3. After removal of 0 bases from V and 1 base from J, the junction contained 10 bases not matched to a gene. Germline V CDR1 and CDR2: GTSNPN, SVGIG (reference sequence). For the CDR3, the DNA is TGTGCCTGGAGTGTACCCCGACTAGCGGGCGGAGGCACAGATACGCAGTATTTT. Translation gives CAWSVPRLAGGGTDTQYF.

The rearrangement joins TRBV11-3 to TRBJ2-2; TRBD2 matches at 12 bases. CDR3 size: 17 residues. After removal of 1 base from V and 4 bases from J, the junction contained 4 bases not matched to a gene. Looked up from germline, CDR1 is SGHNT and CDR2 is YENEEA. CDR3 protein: CASSLALAGGSTGELFF. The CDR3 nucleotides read TGTGCCAGCAGCTTAGCACTAGCGGGAGGAAGCACCGGGGAGCTGTTTTTT.

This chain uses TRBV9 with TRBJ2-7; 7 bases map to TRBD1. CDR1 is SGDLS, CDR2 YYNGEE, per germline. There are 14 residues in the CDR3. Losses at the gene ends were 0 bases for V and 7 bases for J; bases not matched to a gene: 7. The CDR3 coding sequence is TGTGCCAGCAGCGTAGAAACAGGGGTGGGTGAGCAGTACTTC. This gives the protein CASSVETGVGEQYF.